Below, 10 T cell receptor beta chains from the same sample are listed, as sequenced in a study of T cell repertoires in cytomegalovirus infection. Their antigen targets remain unknown. One entry per CDR3 protein results from TCRdb running MiXCR on the reads. The sample contains about 700,000 distinct CDR3 sequences, about 33% of which appear only once. This specimen consisted of cultured PBMCs, obtained from culture after CMV antigen stimulation. These receptors were taken from a human donor in good health (CMV status not recorded). Some clones in this sample may be carry-over from other donors' samples.

Here the CDR3 reads CSARGSGVTYEQYF. In DNA, the CDR3 is TGCAGTGCTAGAGGTAGCGGAGTCACCTACGAGCAGTACTTC. The V and J genes are TRBV20-1 and TRBJ2-7, with D possibly TRBD2 on 6 matching bases. Trimming left V 1 base short and J 2 bases short, with 12 bases between. The CDR3 is 14 amino acids. The germline CDR1 and CDR2 sequences are DFQATT and SNEGSKA (reference sequence).

This clonotype turned up a few times. V is TRBV7-9 and J is TRBJ2-3, with D possibly TRBD1 on 6 matching bases. Trimming removed 1 base from V and 2 bases from J, with 16 bases in between. Germline CDR1 is SEHNR and CDR2 is FQNEAQ (reference sequence). The CDR3 spans 17 residues. The CDR3 loop reads CASSLGSRGAHTDTQYF. In DNA form, the CDR3 reads TGTGCCAGCAGCTTAGGCTCCAGGGGCGCCCACACAGATACGCAGTATTTT.

This clonotype was seen more than once but under ten times. The CDR3 loop reads CASSPGDSGRHNEQFF. CDR3 nucleotides: TGTGCCAGCAGCCCGGGAGATAGCGGACGCCACAATGAGCAGTTCTTC. The chain is built from TRBV7-6 and TRBJ2-1, with D perhaps TRBD2 (6 bases). Per germline, CDR1 SGHVS and CDR2 FNYEAQ. The V and J ends lost 5 bases and 5 bases respectively, with 19 bases between them. This CDR3 is 16 amino acids long.

This clonotype was seen a few times. This rearrangement joins TRBV19 to TRBJ2-5; D unresolved. The germline V gene encodes CDR1 LNHDA and CDR2 SQIVND (reference sequence). There are 15 residues in the CDR3. V lost 4 bases and J lost 0, with 12 bases in between. CDR3 sequence: CASSSWGEDQETQYF. CDR3 DNA sequence: TGTGCCAGTAGTAGTTGGGGTGAGGACCAAGAGACCCAGTACTTC.

The V and J genes are TRBV12-3 or TRBV12-4 and TRBJ2-7; perhaps D is TRBD1 or TRBD2 (5 bases each). This CDR3 comprises 17 residues. V was cut by 2 bases and J by 4 bases, with 21 bases left in between. The CDR3 reads CASSLRPLRDPSYEQYF. The CDR3 DNA follows: TGTGCCAGCAGTTTACGGCCCCTCCGGGACCCCTCGTACGAGCAGTACTTC.

J is TRBJ2-5 and V is TRBV28, with TRBD1 matching over 7 bases. The CDR3 extends over 15 amino acids. V shed 5 bases, J shed 0 bases, and the junction held 6 bases outside the gene matches. Germline V gives CDR1 MDHEN, CDR2 SYDVKM. In DNA, the CDR3 is TGTGCCAGCAGTCAGGACAGGTTGTACCAAGAGACCCAGTACTTC. Translation: CASSQDRLYQETQYF.

V usage is TRBV20-1 and J usage is TRBJ2-5; 8 bases line up with TRBD2. CDR1 is DFQATT, CDR2 SNEGSKA, per germline (reference sequence). V was pared by 0 bases and J by 5 bases, with 2 bases of the junction left unmatched. This CDR3 is 13 amino acids long. The CDR3 protein is CSARDWTSETQYF. Written as DNA, the CDR3 is TGCAGTGCTAGAGACTGGACTAGCGAGACCCAGTACTTC.

The V call is TRBV10-3, the J call TRBJ2-5, with a possible D match to TRBD1 (5 bases). The germline V gene has CDR1 ENHRY and CDR2 SYGVKD. The germline V and J ends were trimmed by 4 bases and 1 base, with 7 bases remaining between them. The CDR3 is 13 amino acids. The CDR3: CAISVQGQETQYF. CDR3 coding DNA: TGTGCCATCAGTGTGCAGGGCCAAGAGACCCAGTACTTC.

This clonotype was detected only a few times. This chain connects TRBV12-3 or TRBV12-4 to TRBJ1-3; unclear D gene. The CDR3 loop spans 14 amino acids. Trimming pared 10 bases from V and 3 bases from J, leaving 16 bases between. CDR3 coding DNA: TGTGCCACAGGCGGTCTAATCCTTGGAAACACCATATATTTT. Encoded protein: CATGGLILGNTIYF.

The V call is TRBV12-5, the J call TRBJ2-3; D unclear. This CDR3 region has 12 residues. The germline V gene encodes CDR1 LGHNT and CDR2 FRNRAP. The germline V and J ends were trimmed by 6 bases and 0 bases, with 4 bases remaining between them. CDR3 loop: CASGESTDTQYF. CDR3 coding DNA: TGTGCTAGTGGAGAGAGCACAGATACGCAGTATTTT.